What follows are 4 T cell receptor beta chains derived from one specimen sequenced in a study of regulatory T cells in long-lasting Graves disease. As to time point: newly diagnosed GD, antithyroid drugs for less than 3 months. Extracted PBMC RNA gave rise to the TCR library. The authors built TCR beta libraries using iRepertoire HTBI primers and Arm-PCR of CDR3 regions. TCRdb re-called the multiplex PCR reads with MiXCR, one entry per CDR3 protein. Altogether 400,000 to 500,000 distinct CDR3 sequences are present, approximately 15% being singletons, with the ten largest covering under 9%. The same data also contributed to another study, on T cells in Graves' hyperthyroidism and ophthalmopathy.

The sample was peripheral blood mononuclear cells (PBMCs), taken at new diagnosis, from a patient treated with antithyroid drugs. The origin of the receptors is a woman aged 40 to 50 with Graves disease.

As for this clonotype: At one of its ends the junction is not consistent with the germline gene, which may arise from a read error. The rearrangement links TRBV20-1 to TRBJ2-1, with TRBD2 identical over 12 bases. The CDR3 totals 14 residues. Germline V CDR1 and CDR2: DFQATT, SNEGSKA (reference sequence). The DNA for the CDR3 is TGCAGTGCTCTGACTAGCGGGAGAATCTATGAGCAGTCCTTC. Translation gives CSALTSGRIYEQSF.

There are many counts of this clonotype. The chain employs TRBV28 and TRBJ2-6; weak D call: TRBD1 (6 bases). V lost 4 bases, J lost 7 bases, and 17 bases lay in between. CDR1 and CDR2 from the germline V gene are MDHEN and SYDVKM. CDR3 length equals 16 residues. CDR3 nucleotides: TGTGCCAGCAGTTCCGAGACAGGCCTTGGAGCCAACGTCCTGACTTTC. Translated, it gives CASSSETGLGANVLTF.

This clonotype was counted many times. V usage is TRBV25-1 and J usage is TRBJ2-1; D is perhaps TRBD1 (5 bases). Near its end, the DNA agrees better with TRBJ2-5, so the J call may be wrong. The CDR3 has 18 amino acids. From germline, CDR1 is MGHDK and CDR2 SYGVNS. CDR3 sequence: CASSENGWETGPKETQYF. CDR3 nucleotides: TGTGCCAGCAGTGAGAACGGTTGGGAAACAGGTCCTAAAGAGACCCAGTACTTC.

At least ten counts were recorded for this clonotype. V is TRBV28 and J is TRBJ1-5, with a possible D match to TRBD1 (5 bases). Germline loops: CDR1 MDHEN, CDR2 SYDVKM. V was clipped by 7 bases and J by 4 bases, with 11 bases between them. CDR3 size: 13 residues. For the CDR3, the DNA is TGTGCCAGCACAGGGAGCCCAAATCAGCCCCAGCATTTT. Translated: CASTGSPNQPQHF.